This TCR beta chain is drawn from a study of cytomegalovirus exposure and HLA in healthy donors. The V and J ends lost 5 bases and 4 bases, in that order; junction bases with no gene match: 5. The length of the CDR3 is 15 residues. Germline CDR1 is LNHDA and CDR2 is SQIVND (reference sequence). Whole-study results and caveats: Presence/absence analyses assumed roughly uniform sequencing depth across donors, which may not hold.

The PCR had 60 Vbeta and 13 Jbeta primers. Sequencing was performed with immunoSEQ multiplex PCR; in TCRdb, only in-frame clones are kept and a portion is missing. The sample consists of approximately 140,000 clones, around 75% of them appearing once. Concerning this clone itself: Its specificity is not known.

This TCR was recovered from a human donor in good health. The sample was PBMCs. The rearrangement links TRBV19 to TRBJ2-2; 9 bases match TRBD2. This CDR3 is CASSWAGGVTGELFF. For the CDR3, the DNA is TGTGCCAGTAGTTGGGCGGGGGGGGTCACCGGGGAGCTGTTTTTT.